These T cell receptor beta chains were read from a single sample in a study of T cell changes during pregnancy in multiple sclerosis. Sequencing used immunoSEQ multiplex PCR; TCRdb keeps in-frame clones, though not all of them. Of 98,000 or so clones in the sample, about 93% were seen once. The material sequenced was peripheral blood, taken after pregnancy. The receptors originated from a female donor with multiple sclerosis, enrolled in a pregnancy study. Both conserved end residues are part of each CDR3. Fields, in order: D gene, V gene, clone size, CDR3 length, J gene, CDR3 DNA, CDR3 protein. D genes are given only for firm matches. Clone size is given for some rows only: seen once, a few or many times, or a class if the clone is expanded.

-	TRBV6-5	-	15	TRBJ1-3	TGTGCCAGCGGAGTTACGTGGCAGGGAGGAAACACCATATATTTT	CASGVTWQGGNTIYF
-	TRBV27	-	14	TRBJ1-1	TGTGCCAGCAGTTTCCCCGACAGGATCACTGAAGCTTTCTTT	CASSFPDRITEAFF
-	TRBV30	-	14	TRBJ1-1	TGTGCCTGGAAGTATGCAGGCGTAGGCACTGAAGCTTTCTTT	CAWKYAGVGTEAFF
TRBD2	TRBV2	-	16	TRBJ2-7	TGTGCCAGCAGTGGCTCGGGGCGGGAGGTGAGGTACGAGCAGTACTTC	CASSGSGREVRYEQYF
TRBD2	TRBV9	-	15	TRBJ2-1	TGTGCCAGCAGCGGAACTAGCGCGATCTACAATGAGCAGTTCTTC	CASSGTSAIYNEQFF
TRBD2	TRBV29-1	-	16	TRBJ2-4	TGCAGCGTTGAAATCCTAGCGGGAAGGGCCAAAAACATTCAGTACTTC	CSVEILAGRAKNIQYF
TRBD1	TRBV30	once	16	TRBJ2-7	TGTGCCTGGAGTCGGCCCCGGGACAGGGTCTCCTACGAGCAGTACTTC	CAWSRPRDRVSYEQYF
-	TRBV4-1	-	14	TRBJ2-7	TGCGCCAGCAGCGCGAGTGAAATCTCCTACGAGCAGTACTTC	CASSASEISYEQYF
TRBD2	TRBV27	-	15	TRBJ2-3	TGTGCCAGCAGTAACCTAGCGGGTGGCAAAGATACGCAGTATTTT	CASSNLAGGKDTQYF
-	TRBV7-2	-	12	TRBJ2-7	TGTGCCAGCAGCTTAGGGTCGGGAGACCAGTACTTC	CASSLGSGDQYF
-	TRBV10-3	-	15	TRBJ2-7	TGTGCCATCAGTGAGGGACAGAGGGGGTCCTACGAGCAGTACTTC	CAISEGQRGSYEQYF
TRBD1	TRBV11-3	once	14	TRBJ2-5	TGTGCCAGCAGCTTTTACAGGGGGCTAGAGACCCAGTACTTC	CASSFYRGLETQYF
TRBD2	TRBV27	-	15	TRBJ2-7	TGTGCCAGCAGTTTGAGGCCTAGCGGGAGTCAAGAGCAGTACTTC	CASSLRPSGSQEQYF
TRBD1	TRBV7-9	-	17	TRBJ2-7	TGTGCCAGCAGCTTAGGGACAGGCCCCTTGCTCGCCTACGAGCAGTACTTC	CASSLGTGPLLAYEQYF
-	TRBV7-8	-	16	TRBJ1-3	TGTGCCAGCAGCTTTCCCCAGGGTTTCTCTGGAAACACCATATATTTT	CASSFPQGFSGNTIYF
-	TRBV7-9	once	14	TRBJ1-2	TGTGCCAGCAGCTTACACCAGGATCGGTATGGCTACACCTTC	CASSLHQDRYGYTF
TRBD1	TRBV13	-	13	TRBJ2-5	TGTGCCAGCAGCCACGACAGGGAAGAGACCCAGTACTTC	CASSHDREETQYF
TRBD1	TRBV5-5	-	16	TRBJ1-2	TGTGCCAGCAGCCCGAGAGCTGGACAGGCAAGTTTCGGCTACACCTTC	CASSPRAGQASFGYTF
-	TRBV6-5	once	15	TRBJ2-3	TGTGCCAGCAGCCGCAGGGGAGCGGACACAGATACGCAGTATTTT	CASSRRGADTDTQYF
-	TRBV6-1	-	15	TRBJ2-3	TGTGCCAGCAGAACAGAACAGGTATCGACAGATACGCAGTATTTT	CASRTEQVSTDTQYF
TRBD1	TRBV5-1	-	18	TRBJ2-7	TGCGCCAGCAGCTTGGCCCCCCGAGACAGGGGATTTTCCTACGAGCAGTACTTC	CASSLAPRDRGFSYEQYF
TRBD2	TRBV7-9	-	15	TRBJ2-1	TGTGCCAGCAGCTCTAGCGGTGTTTCCTACAATGAGCAGTTCTTC	CASSSSGVSYNEQFF
-	TRBV9	-	14	TRBJ2-7	TGTGCCAGCAGCGTGCTTGCCCGTGGGAGCGAGCAGTACTTC	CASSVLARGSEQYF
-	TRBV5-6	-	14	TRBJ1-3	TGTGCCAGCAGCTTGGAGGGGACAGGAAACACCATATATTTT	CASSLEGTGNTIYF
TRBD1	TRBV5-1	-	16	TRBJ2-2	TGCGCCAGCAGCGATGGGACAGGGCATAACACCGGGGAGCTGTTTTTT	CASSDGTGHNTGELFF
-	TRBV25-1	-	11	TRBJ1-2	TGTGCCAGCAGTGCCGTCTATGGCTACACCTTC	CASSAVYGYTF
TRBD1	TRBV10-2	-	14	TRBJ2-1	TGCGCCAGCAGAAGCCGGGACAGCAACAATGAGCAGTTCTTC	CASRSRDSNNEQFF
TRBD1	TRBV6-6	-	14	TRBJ1-2	TGTGCCAGCGCGGGACAGGGGACGAACTATGGCTACACCTTC	CASAGQGTNYGYTF
TRBD1	TRBV19	-	18	TRBJ2-1	TGTGCCAGTAGTATTTTGAGTGGGGGACAGGGGCCCTACAATGAGCAGTTCTTC	CASSILSGGQGPYNEQFF
-	TRBV21-1	-	17	TRBJ2-1	TGTGCCCGCCAACCGGGAACCTTAGCGGGTGAGGCCAATGAGCAGTTCTTC	CARQPGTLAGEANEQFF
-	TRBV2	-	11	TRBJ2-1	TGTGCCAGCAGTGTCGTTAGAGAGCAGTTCTTC	CASSVVREQFF
TRBD1	TRBV30	-	12	TRBJ2-5	TGTGCCGCCTTAACAGGGGAAGGGACCCAGTACTTC	CAALTGEGTQYF
-	TRBV28	-	14	TRBJ1-5	TGTGCCAGCAGTTTCAGTGGGACTATTCAGCCCCAGCATTTT	CASSFSGTIQPQHF
TRBD1	TRBV7-9	-	15	TRBJ2-7	TGTGCCAGCAGCTCCCCCGGGACAGGGATCCACGAGCAGTACTTC	CASSSPGTGIHEQYF
TRBD1	TRBV7-8	-	15	TRBJ2-7	TGTGCCAGCAGCCACTACGGACAGGGGGATTACGAGCAGTACTTC	CASSHYGQGDYEQYF
-	TRBV15	-	16	TRBJ2-5	TGTGCCACCAGCAGAGCCCGCCCAGCGGGCGGGGAGACCCAGTACTTC	CATSRARPAGGETQYF
-	TRBV9	once	14	TRBJ2-3	TGTGCCAGCAGCGTAGTTGCTAGCCCATATACGCAGTATTTT	CASSVVASPYTQYF
-	TRBV5-6	-	12	TRBJ1-2	TGTGCCAGCAGTTCCTATTCACTGGGCTACACCTTC	CASSSYSLGYTF
TRBD1	TRBV6-1	-	15	TRBJ2-7	TGTGCCAGCAGTGCGATAACAGGGGGCCCCGACGAGCAGTACTTC	CASSAITGGPDEQYF
-	TRBV10-2	-	13	TRBJ2-7	TGCGCCAGCAGTGAGAACTTCTCCTACGAGCAGTACTTC	CASSENFSYEQYF
-	TRBV18	-	15	TRBJ1-2	TGTGCCAGCTCATCGACAGTCCGGGAGTGGTATGGCTACACCTTC	CASSSTVREWYGYTF
TRBD2	TRBV2	-	17	TRBJ2-5	TGTGCCAGCAGGTACACGACAGATCTAGCGGGAGGAGAGACCCAGTACTTC	CASRYTTDLAGGETQYF
TRBD2	TRBV7-2	-	17	TRBJ2-7	TGTGCCAGCAGTTCTCGACTAGCGGGAGGGCCCTCCTACGAGCAGTACTTC	CASSSRLAGGPSYEQYF
TRBD1	TRBV6-5	-	13	TRBJ2-7	TGTGCCAGCAGTTACTCGACAGGGACCGAGCAGTACTTC	CASSYSTGTEQYF
TRBD2	TRBV28	-	16	TRBJ2-1	TGTGCCAGCAGAGGAGCTAGCGGGGGGGTGTACAATGAGCAGTTCTTC	CASRGASGGVYNEQFF
TRBD1	TRBV9	-	14	TRBJ2-5	TGTGCCAGCAGCGTCAAGGGGGCGAGGGAGACCCAGTACTTC	CASSVKGARETQYF
-	TRBV4-1	once	18	TRBJ2-1	TGCGCCAGCAGCCAAGGGTCCGATCGAGCGGACTCCTACAATGAGCAGTTCTTC	CASSQGSDRADSYNEQFF
TRBD1	TRBV7-7	-	17	TRBJ1-2	TGTGCCAGCATCTACGGCACACCTCCAGGGGGCGACTATGGCTACACCTTC	CASIYGTPPGGDYGYTF
-	TRBV4-1	once	15	TRBJ1-2	TGCGCCAGCAGCTCACAGGGATTAGCTAACTATGGCTACACCTTC	CASSSQGLANYGYTF
-	TRBV25-1	-	14	TRBJ1-2	TGTGCCAGCAGTGAATCCCTCAGGGAAGATGGCTACACCTTC	CASSESLREDGYTF
TRBD1	TRBV13	-	13	TRBJ2-7	TGTGCCACCAACAGGGGGCGCTCCTACGAGCAGTACTTC	CATNRGRSYEQYF
TRBD1	TRBV7-8	-	15	TRBJ2-5	TGTGCCAGCAGCTCCCGGGACAGTGCTTGGGAGACCCAGTACTTC	CASSSRDSAWETQYF
-	TRBV11-3	-	13	TRBJ2-7	TGTGCCAGCAGCCTACCGGCGCGGGGTGAGCAGTACTTC	CASSLPARGEQYF